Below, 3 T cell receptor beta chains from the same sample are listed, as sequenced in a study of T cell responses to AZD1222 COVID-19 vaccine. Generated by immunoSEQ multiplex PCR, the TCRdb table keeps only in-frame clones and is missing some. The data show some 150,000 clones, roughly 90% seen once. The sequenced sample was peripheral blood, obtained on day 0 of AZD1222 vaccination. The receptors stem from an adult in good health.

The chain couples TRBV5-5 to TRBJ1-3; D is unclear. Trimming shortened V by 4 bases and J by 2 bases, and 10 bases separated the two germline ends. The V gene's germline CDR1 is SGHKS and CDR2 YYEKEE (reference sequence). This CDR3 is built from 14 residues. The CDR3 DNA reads TGTGCCAGCAGCCCGCCGCACCCTGGAAACACCATATATTTT. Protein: CASSPPHPGNTIYF.

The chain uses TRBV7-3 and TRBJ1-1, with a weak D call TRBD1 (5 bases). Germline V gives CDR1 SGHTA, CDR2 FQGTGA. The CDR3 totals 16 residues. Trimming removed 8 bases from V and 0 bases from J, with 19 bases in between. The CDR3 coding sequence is TGTGCCAGCCTCCAGGGTGTTTCCACCATGAACACTGAAGCTTTCTTT. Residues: CASLQGVSTMNTEAFF. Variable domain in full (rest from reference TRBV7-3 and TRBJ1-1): GAGVSQTPSNKVTEKGKYVELRCDPISGHTALYWYRQSLGQGPEFLIYFQGTGAADDSGLPNDRFFAVRPEGSVSTLKIQRTERGDSAVYLCASLQGVSTMNTEAFFGQGTRLTVV.

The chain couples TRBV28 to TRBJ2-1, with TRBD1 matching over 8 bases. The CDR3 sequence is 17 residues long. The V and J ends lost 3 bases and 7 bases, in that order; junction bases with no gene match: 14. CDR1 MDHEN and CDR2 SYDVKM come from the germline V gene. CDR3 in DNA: TGTGCCAGCAGTTTGACGACAGGGGATATTAGCGATAATGAGCAGTTCTTC. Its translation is CASSLTTGDISDNEQFF.